The entry below gives a single TCR beta chain sequence along with its context. Its antigen is still unknown. Per-base qualities were not stored, and no clone one base away is much larger. According to the study, the label for this sample's time point signals: baseline before oral tofacitinib. Peripheral blood and lesional scalp punch biopsies were obtained from patients with alopecia areata. PBMCs were separated by density centrifugation and stained for CD3, CD4 and CD8, after which CD4+ and CD8+ T cells were sorted on a FACSAria. The library was obtained by the immunoSEQ multiplex PCR assay. To provide template for TCR sequencing, every sample had RNA extracted and reverse transcribed into cDNA. First-strand cDNA was synthesized using SuperScript III with a 2:1 mix of oligo-dT and random hexamers. A synthetic immune receptor repertoire was used to gauge amplification bias, and whatever bias remained was removed computationally. The authors processed their data as follows. Raw reads were preprocessed to remove errors, and CDR3 was defined by IMGT conventions from the conserved cysteine to phenylalanine. To get clonality, Shannon entropy was normalized by log2 of the number of productive unique TCRs and the result was subtracted from 1. Scalp TCRbeta sequences were cross-referenced with sorted blood CD4 and CD8 repertoires so that the CD4 or CD8 identity of scalp clones could be inferred. TCRdb carries this immuneACCESS record with in-frame sequences only. Its versions omit some clonotypes, under half of them owing to an unresolved V gene in the studies checked, with the rest unexplained. V, J and clone size are taken as reported in that table, and D and trimming were inferred from the DNA itself. The table for this sample lists about 190,000 clones; 59% of them were counted only once. Of the sample, about 15% falls within the top ten clones.

This sample is part of a study of CD8+ T cells in alopecia areata (dated by TCRdb to the late 2010s). Looking at the study overall: The treated patients, all with moderate-to-severe alopecia areata, were enrolled in an open-label pilot trial of oral tofacitinib given at 5 to 10 mg twice daily. Tofacitinib was administered for 6 to 18 months, and 6 months of follow-up off drug were then conducted to assess delayed response and recurrence. Patients on tofacitinib were biopsied at baseline and after 4 and 24 weeks of treatment, and several of the patients also had a later scalp biopsy. Human TCRbeta sequencing covered scalp tissue and sorted CD4+ and CD8+ peripheral blood T cells from patchy and totalis/universalis alopecia areata patients and healthy controls. TCRbeta CDR3 regions were amplified by immunoSEQ multiplex PCR with 35 Vbeta forward and 13 Jbeta reverse primers. Scalp clonality was compared among normal scalp (n=4), patchy alopecia areata scalp (n=8), and alopecia totalis/universalis scalp (n=8). High-throughput TCRbeta sequencing was used to examine T cell clonal expansion in alopecia areata in both the C3H/HeJ mouse model and human patients. The RNA source kit depended on sample type: the PAXgene miRNA kit for fixed scalp, the miRNeasy kit for PBMCs, and the RNeasy kit for mouse skin.

In the germline V gene, CDR1 corresponds to SGHTA and CDR2 to FQGNSA. From cysteine to phenylalanine, the CDR3 is 15 amino acids long. Solely the CDR3 DNA is kept, with 45 bases framed from the first base. V gives up 1 base and J gives up 4 bases, and the segment between their germline ends measures 11 bases. The investigation overall reported the following: Lesional scalp, especially in alopecia totalis/universalis, showed higher clonality and more expanded CD8+ clones than normal scalp, suggesting antigenic drive. Resident alphabeta T cells in normal human skin are also sequenced, complicating scalp TCR repertoire analysis, unlike mouse skin dominated by gammadelta T cells. Shared TCR sequences between patients were less evident than in mice, which may be partly attributable to HLA diversity in the patient population.

The origin of this receptor is a human donor with alopecia areata. This receptor chain uses TRBV7-2 and TRBJ1-3; matching of 6 bases hints at TRBD1 as the D gene. Material: CD4+ T cells sorted from blood, obtained at week 0. CDR3 reads: CASSLEGGVGNTIYF. The DNA sequence is as follows: TGTGCCAGCAGCTTAGAAGGGGGAGTAGGAAACACCATATATTTT.